This T cell receptor (beta chain) originates from a study of blood T cell repertoires in COVID-19. Repertoires were generated with immunoSEQ multiplex PCR, while TCRdb's copy carries only in-frame clones and drops some. The table lists roughly 200,000 clones, approximately 90% of them singletons. The clonotype comes from a man aged 40-50 years with active or convalescent COVID-19. Sequencing used peripheral blood.

In DNA, the CDR3 is TGTGCCAGCAGTTTCGGGGGGGATACCTACGAGCAGTACTTC. Residues: CASSFGGDTYEQYF. The chain has TRBV28 and TRBJ2-7; 8 positions agree with TRBD2. Unmatched junction bases numbered 3, after V lost 3 bases and J lost 2 bases. Germline V gives CDR1 MDHEN, CDR2 SYDVKM. This CDR3 has 14 residues.